This TCR beta chain was recorded in a study of T-cell memory formation after mild COVID-19. Constant-segment primers were used for 5'RACE, and the resulting TCR alpha and TCR beta cDNA libraries carried sample barcodes and UMIs. TCRdb re-called the 5' RACE reads through MiXCR, storing one row per CDR3 protein. The sample has a few hundred thousand distinct CDR3 sequences, roughly 21% seen once; the top ten hold around 12%. Study-level findings and limits: Pre-infection memory harbored some responding clones, suggesting cross-reactive memory joined.

This clonotype was recorded a few times. Antigen unknown. Germline V gives CDR1 MGHRA, CDR2 YSYEKL. J gave up 6 bases and V 4 bases, and 5 bases lay outside the gene matches. The length of the CDR3 is 15 residues. The chain couples TRBV4-1 to TRBJ2-7, with TRBD2 identical over 14 bases. The specimen was PBMCs or a T cell subset sorted from them (not recorded which). The receptor comes from an adult woman who had mild COVID-19 (a few samples of this study predate the infection). Cell type and time point are not known. This chain's CDR3 is CASSPRLAGGAEQYF. The CDR3 DNA sequence: TGCGCCAGCAGCCCGCGACTAGCGGGGGGGGCCGAGCAGTACTTC.